These 14 T cell receptor beta chains share one sample of origin, sequenced in a study of blood T cell repertoires in COVID-19. Repertoires were generated with immunoSEQ multiplex PCR, while TCRdb's copy carries only in-frame clones and drops some. The sample lists about 200,000 clones, roughly four fifths seen once, with 4.5% to 6% in the top ten. The sequenced material came from peripheral blood. The receptors shown here come from a woman in her 70s with active or convalescent COVID-19.

The chain has TRBV28 and TRBJ2-5; possible D gene TRBD2, 6 bases. V gave up 3 bases and J gave up 5 bases, with 13 bases separating them. Germline CDR1 and CDR2: MDHEN and SYDVKM. This CDR3 spans 14 amino acids. The CDR3 loop reads CASSLGGGSETQYF. The DNA of the CDR3 is TGTGCCAGCAGTTTGGGGGGAGGCAGTGAGACCCAGTACTTC.

V is TRBV6-5 and J is TRBJ2-1; TRBD1 agrees at 8 bases. Germline values: CDR1 MNHEY, CDR2 SVGAGI. The trim removed 8 bases at V and 8 bases at J, leaving 14 bases unmatched. The CDR3 is 15 amino acids. The CDR3 DNA follows: TGTGCCAGCGGTCACCCGTGGCAGGGGGCATATGAGCAGTTCTTC. It is translated as CASGHPWQGAYEQFF.

The rearrangement links TRBV7-2 to TRBJ1-2; D perhaps matches TRBD1 (6 bases). Trimming removed 0 bases at V and 6 bases at J, with 11 bases between. The length of the CDR3 is 14 residues. Germline values: CDR1 SGHTA, CDR2 FQGNSA. In nucleotides, the CDR3 is TGTGCCAGCAGCTTAGCGTGGGCAGGGGATGGCTACACCTTC. Encoded protein: CASSLAWAGDGYTF.

The sample holds one count of this clone. The J gene is TRBJ2-2, the V gene TRBV7-8, with 7 bases lining up with TRBD2. Germline lookup yields CDR1 SGHVS and CDR2 FQNEAQ. This CDR3 has 15 amino acids. Germline trimming cut 1 base from V and 4 bases from J; bases unmatched to any gene: 3. CDR3 residues: CASSLVSGVTGELFF. DNA of the CDR3: TGTGCCAGCAGCTTAGTGAGCGGGGTCACCGGGGAGCTGTTTTTT.

A remark on this clone: Additional DNA sequences in this sample encode the identical CDR3. The chain is built from TRBV5-1 and TRBJ2-7, with a weak D call TRBD1 (6 bases). V gave up 0 bases and J gave up 3 bases, with 10 bases separating them. Germline V gene data show CDR1 as SGHRS and CDR2 as YFSETQ. The CDR3 extends over 14 amino acids. CDR3 bases: TGCGCCAGCAGCTTGGGGGGGCAAGGCTACGAGCAGTACTTC. Translated, it gives CASSLGGQGYEQYF.

The J gene is TRBJ1-5, the V gene TRBV5-3; D unresolved. TRBV5-3 counts as an open reading frame of uncertain function. Trimming cost V 0 bases and J 4 bases, with 14 bases left between them. The CDR3 runs 16 residues. The CDR3 reads CARSLEEPKHNQPQHF. The CDR3 region has the DNA TGTGCCAGAAGCTTGGAGGAGCCAAAGCATAATCAGCCCCAGCATTTT.

The V and J genes are TRBV10-3 and TRBJ2-5; D is possibly TRBD2 (7 bases). The CDR3 totals 14 residues. The V end lost 3 bases, the J end lost 4 bases, and 12 bases lay between the germline ends. The germline CDR1 and CDR2 sequences are ENHRY and SYGVKD. CDR3 bases: TGTGCCATCAGTGAACGGGGGGCGGGAGAGACCCAGTACTTC. Translated: CAISERGAGETQYF.

This chain connects TRBV29-1 to TRBJ2-7; TRBD2 aligns across 12 bases. Germline-derived CDR1 and CDR2 are SQVTM and ANQGSEA. V trimming: 1 base; J trimming: 4 bases; junction bases outside the gene matches: 5. This CDR3 comprises 15 residues. The CDR3 here is CSVEVGLAGGYEQYF. Written as DNA, the CDR3 is TGCAGCGTTGAAGTGGGTCTAGCGGGAGGGTACGAGCAGTACTTC.

In the case of this clone: In the same sample, other DNA sequences code for this CDR3. The chain has TRBV10-3 and TRBJ1-1, with D unclear. The V gene's germline CDR1 is ENHRY and CDR2 SYGVKD. The ends were cut back, 6 bases at V and 1 base at J, with 9 bases in the middle. The CDR3 consists of 13 residues. The CDR3: CAISPTSNTEAFF. Written as DNA, the CDR3 is TGTGCCATCAGCCCGACATCGAACACTGAAGCTTTCTTT.

The chain couples TRBV5-6 to TRBJ2-5; D might be TRBD1 (6 bases). V lost 2 bases and J lost 5, with 13 bases in between. Germline CDR1 reads SGHDT; CDR2 reads YYEEEE. This CDR3 has 14 amino acids. The chain's CDR3 is CASSFAGARETQYF. DNA of the CDR3: TGTGCCAGCAGCTTCGCAGGGGCACGGGAGACCCAGTACTTC. Filled out from reference TRBV5-6 and TRBJ2-5, the complete variable domain reads DAGVTQSPTHLIKTRGQQVTLRCSPKSGHDTVSWYQQALGQGPQFIFQYYEEEERQRGNFPDRFSGHQFPNYSSELNVNALLLGDSALYLCASSFAGARETQYFGPGTRLLVL.

This clone was recorded only once. The J gene is TRBJ1-4, the V gene TRBV5-1, with a tentative D call TRBD1 (5 bases). The CDR3 spans 16 residues. Trimming left V 0 bases short and J 4 bases short, with 13 bases between. Germline loops: CDR1 SGHRS, CDR2 YFSETQ. The CDR3 loop reads CASSLGVGGINEKLFF. The DNA for the CDR3 is TGCGCCAGCAGCTTGGGGGTCGGGGGGATTAATGAAAAACTGTTTTTT.

The chain joins TRBV28 to TRBJ1-2; TRBD1 is a possible D gene (5 bases). V was clipped by 0 bases and J by 4 bases, with 9 bases between them. CDR1 is MDHEN, CDR2 SYDVKM, per germline. CDR3 length equals 14 residues. Here the CDR3 reads CASSLWPTAYGYTF. The CDR3 coding sequence is TGTGCCAGCAGTTTATGGCCGACAGCCTATGGCTACACCTTC.

V usage is TRBV28 and J usage is TRBJ1-3; TRBD1 matches at 8 bases. Germline assignment: CDR1 MDHEN and CDR2 SYDVKM. This CDR3 is built from 14 residues. The ends lost 6 bases at V and 4 bases at J; junction bases unmatched: 5. CDR3 nucleotides: TGTGCCAGCAGAAGGACAGGGACAGGAAACACCATATATTTT. This gives the protein CASRRTGTGNTIYF. Variable domain in full (rest from reference TRBV28 and TRBJ1-3): DVKVTQSSRYLVKRTGEKVFLECVQDMDHENMFWYRQDPGLGLRLIYFSYDVKMKEKGDIPEGYSVSREKKERFSLILESASTNQTSMYLCASRRTGTGNTIYFGEGSWLTVV.

CDR3 DNA sequence: TGTGCCAAACACAGGGCTACCTATGGCTACACCTTC. Its protein product is CAKHRATYGYTF. The V gene is TRBV2, the J gene TRBJ1-2, with D possibly being TRBD1 (6 bases). The germline V gene has CDR1 SNHLY and CDR2 FYNNEI. The CDR3 contains 12 residues. V dropped 10 bases and J dropped 4 bases, with 13 bases sitting between them.